This record looks at one T cell receptor (beta chain) sequence and its context. What it binds is not known. These data are taken from a study of T-cell memory formation after mild COVID-19. The study's findings and limits: A second wave expanding day 15 to 37 was CD4+-biased; contracting clones were balanced.

TCRdb re-called the 5' RACE reads through MiXCR, storing one row per CDR3 protein. Of 350,000 to 400,000 distinct CDR3 sequences listed, 20% to 25% are singletons. V lost 2 bases to trimming and J lost 0 bases, with 9 bases between them. In germline, CDR1 is SGHRS, CDR2 YFSETQ. The CDR3 is 15 amino acids. The receptor was isolated from an adult woman who had mild COVID-19 (a few samples of this study predate the infection). Cell type and time point are not known. The specimen sequenced was PBMCs or a T cell subset sorted from them (not recorded which). The J gene is TRBJ2-1, the V gene TRBV5-1; no firm D call. DNA of the CDR3: TGCGCCAGCAGCTTCTCCGTTAGCTCCTACAATGAGCAGTTCTTC. Amino acids: CASSFSVSSYNEQFF.